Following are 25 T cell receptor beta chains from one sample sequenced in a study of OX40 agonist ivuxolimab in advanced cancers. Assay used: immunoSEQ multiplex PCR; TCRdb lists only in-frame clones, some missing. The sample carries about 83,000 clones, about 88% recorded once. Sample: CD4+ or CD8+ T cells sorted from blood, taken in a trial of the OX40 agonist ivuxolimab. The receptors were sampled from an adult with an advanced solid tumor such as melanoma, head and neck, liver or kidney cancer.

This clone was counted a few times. CDR3 loop: CASSRGQGNSPLHF. The DNA of the CDR3 is TGTGCCAGCAGCCGGGGACAGGGAAATTCACCCCTCCACTTT. This chain uses TRBV7-6 with TRBJ1-6, with 9 positions matching TRBD1. The CDR3 has 14 residues. Germline CDR1 and CDR2: SGHVS and FNYEAQ. V lost 5 bases to trimming and J lost 7 bases; unmatched junction nucleotides: 3.

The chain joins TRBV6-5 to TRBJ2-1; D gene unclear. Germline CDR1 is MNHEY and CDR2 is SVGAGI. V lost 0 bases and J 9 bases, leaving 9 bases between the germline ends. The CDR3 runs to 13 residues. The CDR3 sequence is CASSYSQDREQFF. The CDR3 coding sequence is TGTGCCAGCAGTTACTCGCAGGACCGTGAGCAGTTCTTC.

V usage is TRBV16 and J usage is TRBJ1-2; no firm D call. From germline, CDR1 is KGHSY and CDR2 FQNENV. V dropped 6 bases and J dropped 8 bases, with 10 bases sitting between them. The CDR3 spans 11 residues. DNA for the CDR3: TGTGCCAGCAGTCTCCGATTAGGCTACACCTTC. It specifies CASSLRLGYTF.

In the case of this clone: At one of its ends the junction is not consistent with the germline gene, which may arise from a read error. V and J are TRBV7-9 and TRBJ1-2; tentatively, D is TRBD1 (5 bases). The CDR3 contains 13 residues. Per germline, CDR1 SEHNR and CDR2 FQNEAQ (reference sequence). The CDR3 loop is CASSHNLRGAPRF. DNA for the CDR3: TGTGCCAGCAGCCACAATCTCAGAGGGGCCCCCCGTTTC.

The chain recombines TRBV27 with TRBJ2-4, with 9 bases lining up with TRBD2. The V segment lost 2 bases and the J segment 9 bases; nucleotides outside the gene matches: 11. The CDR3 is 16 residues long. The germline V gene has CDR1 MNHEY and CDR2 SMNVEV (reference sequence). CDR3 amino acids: CASSLEAGGPASIQYF. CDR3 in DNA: TGTGCCAGCAGTTTAGAAGCGGGGGGCCCCGCGTCCATTCAGTACTTC.

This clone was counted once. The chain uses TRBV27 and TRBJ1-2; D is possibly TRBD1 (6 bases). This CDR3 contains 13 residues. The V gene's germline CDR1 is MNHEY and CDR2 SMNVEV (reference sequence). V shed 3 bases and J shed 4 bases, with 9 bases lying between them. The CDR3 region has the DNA TGTGCCAGCAGTTTCAGGGGCGCCTATGGCTACACCTTC. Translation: CASSFRGAYGYTF.

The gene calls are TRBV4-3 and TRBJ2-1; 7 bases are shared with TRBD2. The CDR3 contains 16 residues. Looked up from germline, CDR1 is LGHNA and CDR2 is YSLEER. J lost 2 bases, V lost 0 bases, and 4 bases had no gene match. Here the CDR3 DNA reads TGCGCCAGCAGCCAAGATGTCGGACTAGCCTACAATGAGCAGTTCTTC. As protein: CASSQDVGLAYNEQFF.

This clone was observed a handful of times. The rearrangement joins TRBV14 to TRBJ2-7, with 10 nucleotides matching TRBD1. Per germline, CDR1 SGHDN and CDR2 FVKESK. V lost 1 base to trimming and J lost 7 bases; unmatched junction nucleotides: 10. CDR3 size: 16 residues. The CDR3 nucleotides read TGTGCCAGCAGCCAAGGCTGGGGACAGGGGAAGGTAGAGCAGTACTTC. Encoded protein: CASSQGWGQGKVEQYF.

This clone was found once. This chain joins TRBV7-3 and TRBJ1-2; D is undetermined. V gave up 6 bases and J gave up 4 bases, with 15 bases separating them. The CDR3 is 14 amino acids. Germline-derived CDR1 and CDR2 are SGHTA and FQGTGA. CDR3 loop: CASRSMDRFYGYTF. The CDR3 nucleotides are TGTGCCAGCAGATCGATGGACCGGTTCTATGGCTACACCTTC.

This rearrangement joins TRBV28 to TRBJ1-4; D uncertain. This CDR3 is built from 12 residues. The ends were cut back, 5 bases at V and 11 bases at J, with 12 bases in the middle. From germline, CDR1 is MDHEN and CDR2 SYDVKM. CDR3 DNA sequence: TGTGCCAGCAGTCCTAATAGGGATAAACTGTTTTTT. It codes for CASSPNRDKLFF.

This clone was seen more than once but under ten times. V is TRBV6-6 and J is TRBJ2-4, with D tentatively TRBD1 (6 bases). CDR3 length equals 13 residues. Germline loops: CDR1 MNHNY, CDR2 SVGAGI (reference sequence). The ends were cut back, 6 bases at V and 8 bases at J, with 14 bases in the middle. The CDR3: CASSLTGLDIQYF. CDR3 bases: TGTGCCAGCAGCCTTACAGGGTTGGACATTCAGTACTTC.

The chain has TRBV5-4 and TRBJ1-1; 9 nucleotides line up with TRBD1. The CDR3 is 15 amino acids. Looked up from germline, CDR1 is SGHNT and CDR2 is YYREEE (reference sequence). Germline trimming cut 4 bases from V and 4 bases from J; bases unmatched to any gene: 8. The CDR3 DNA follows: TGTGCCAGCAGCCCACGGACAGGGGAGGTCACTGAAGCTTTCTTT. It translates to CASSPRTGEVTEAFF.

DNA for the CDR3: TGCGCCAGCAGCCAGGTGAGCTCCGTCGTGGCTGAAGCTTTCTTT. Its translation is CASSQVSSVVAEAFF. The chain couples TRBV4-1 to TRBJ1-1; D gene ambiguous. This CDR3 contains 15 residues. In germline, CDR1 is MGHRA, CDR2 YSYEKL. V was pared by 3 bases and J by 6 bases, with 17 bases between.

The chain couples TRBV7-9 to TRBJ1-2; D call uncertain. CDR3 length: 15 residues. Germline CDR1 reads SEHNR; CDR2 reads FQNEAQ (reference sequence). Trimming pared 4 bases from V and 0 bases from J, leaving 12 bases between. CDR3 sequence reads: CASSSGQATNYGYTF. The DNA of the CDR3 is TGTGCCAGCAGCTCCGGTCAGGCGACTAACTATGGCTACACCTTC.

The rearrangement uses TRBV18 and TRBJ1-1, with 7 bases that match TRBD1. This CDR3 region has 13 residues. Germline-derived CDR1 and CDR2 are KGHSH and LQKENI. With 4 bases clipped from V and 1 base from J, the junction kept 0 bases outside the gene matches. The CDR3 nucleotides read TGTGCCAGCTCACAGGGGGCGAACACTGAAGCTTTCTTT. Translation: CASSQGANTEAFF.

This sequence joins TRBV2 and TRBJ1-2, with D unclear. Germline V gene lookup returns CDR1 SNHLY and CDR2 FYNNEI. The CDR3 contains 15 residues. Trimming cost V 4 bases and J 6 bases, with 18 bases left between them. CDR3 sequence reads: CASSARERPGDGYTF. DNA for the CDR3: TGTGCCAGCAGTGCGCGGGAAAGACCGGGAGATGGCTACACCTTC.

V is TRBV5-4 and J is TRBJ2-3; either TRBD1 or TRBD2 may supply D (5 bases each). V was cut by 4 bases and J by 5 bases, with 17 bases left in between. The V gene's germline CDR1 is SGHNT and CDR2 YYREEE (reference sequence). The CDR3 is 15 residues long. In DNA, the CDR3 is TGTGCCAGCAGCCGGGACCGGGCTAACTTAGATACGCAGTATTTT. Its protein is CASSRDRANLDTQYF.

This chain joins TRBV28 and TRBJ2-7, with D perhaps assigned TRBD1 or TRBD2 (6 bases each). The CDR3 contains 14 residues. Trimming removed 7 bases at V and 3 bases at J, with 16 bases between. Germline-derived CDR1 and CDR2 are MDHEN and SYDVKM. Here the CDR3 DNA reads TGTGCCAGCAAGCCCTGGGGGGCTAGCTACGAGCAGTACTTC. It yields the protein CASKPWGASYEQYF. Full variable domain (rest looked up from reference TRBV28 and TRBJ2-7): DVKVTQSSRYLVKRTGEKVFLECVQDMDHENMFWYRQDPGLGLRLIYFSYDVKMKEKGDIPEGYSVSREKKERFSLILESASTNQTSMYLCASKPWGASYEQYFGPGTRLTVT.

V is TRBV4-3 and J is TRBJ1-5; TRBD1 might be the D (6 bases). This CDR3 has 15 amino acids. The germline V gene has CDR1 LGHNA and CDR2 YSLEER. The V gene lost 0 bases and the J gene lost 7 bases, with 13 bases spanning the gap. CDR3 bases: TGCGCCAGCAGCCAAGAACAGGGTAAAAGGCAGCCCCAGCATTTT. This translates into CASSQEQGKRQPQHF.

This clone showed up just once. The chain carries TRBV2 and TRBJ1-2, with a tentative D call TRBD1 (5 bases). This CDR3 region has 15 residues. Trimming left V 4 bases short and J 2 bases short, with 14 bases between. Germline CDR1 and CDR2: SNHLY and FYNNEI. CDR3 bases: TGTGCCAGCAGTGCGGGGGGACCGCCCAACTATGGCTACACCTTC. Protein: CASSAGGPPNYGYTF. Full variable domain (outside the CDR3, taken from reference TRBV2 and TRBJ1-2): EPEVTQTPSHQVTQMGQEVILRCVPISNHLYFYWYRQILGQKVEFLVSFYNNEISEKSEIFDDQFSVERPDGSNFTLKIRSTKLEDSAMYFCASSAGGPPNYGYTFGSGTRLTVV.

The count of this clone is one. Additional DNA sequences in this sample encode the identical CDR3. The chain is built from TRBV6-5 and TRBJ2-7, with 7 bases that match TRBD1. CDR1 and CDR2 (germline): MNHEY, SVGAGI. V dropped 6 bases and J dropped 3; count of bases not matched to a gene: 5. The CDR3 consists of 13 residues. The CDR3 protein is CASSRDRNYEQYF. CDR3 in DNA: TGTGCCAGCAGCAGGGACAGAAACTACGAGCAGTACTTC.

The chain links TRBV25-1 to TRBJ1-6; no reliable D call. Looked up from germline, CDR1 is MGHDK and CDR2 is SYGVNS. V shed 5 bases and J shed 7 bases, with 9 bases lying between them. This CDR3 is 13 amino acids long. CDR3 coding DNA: TGTGCCAGCAGTCCCCACGTCAATTCACCCCTCCACTTT. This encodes CASSPHVNSPLHF.

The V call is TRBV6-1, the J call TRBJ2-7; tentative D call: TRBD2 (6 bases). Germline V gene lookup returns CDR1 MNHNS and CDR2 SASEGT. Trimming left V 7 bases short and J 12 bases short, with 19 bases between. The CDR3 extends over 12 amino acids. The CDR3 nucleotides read TGTGCCAGCACGGTGGTCGGCGGGATCTTGTACTTC. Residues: CASTVVGGILYF.

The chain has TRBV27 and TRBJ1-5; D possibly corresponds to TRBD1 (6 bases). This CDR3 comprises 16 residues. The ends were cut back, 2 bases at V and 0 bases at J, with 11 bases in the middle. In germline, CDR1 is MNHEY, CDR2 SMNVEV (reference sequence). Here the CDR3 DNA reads TGTGCCAGCAGTTTACCTGACAGGTATAGCAATCAGCCCCAGCATTTT. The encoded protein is CASSLPDRYSNQPQHF.

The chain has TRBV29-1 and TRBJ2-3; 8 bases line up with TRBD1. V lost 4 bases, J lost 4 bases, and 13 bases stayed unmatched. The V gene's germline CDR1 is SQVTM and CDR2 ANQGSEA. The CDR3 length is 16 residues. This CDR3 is CSVALPTGGIADTQYF. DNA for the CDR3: TGCAGCGTTGCTCTCCCCACAGGGGGGATCGCAGATACGCAGTATTTT.